This T cell receptor (beta chain) came from a study of CXCR3-negative and CXCR3-positive naive CD8 T cells. About the research overall: The TRB read total, about 135 million, broke down to about 1.5 +/- 0.3 million reads per library.

Concerning this clonotype: What it recognizes is unknown.

Researchers sorted about 300,000 cells of each CD8+ T cell subset in triplicate. Naive CD8+ T cells carried a CD45RO-CCR7+CD27+CD95- phenotype. CDR3 length: 14 amino acids. Germline V gives CDR1 SQVTM, CDR2 ANQGSEA. Through 5' RACE with UMI labels, the TRB cDNA libraries were prepared. From the 5' RACE reads, TCRdb lists one entry per CDR3 protein and no DNA. The table gives 130,000 to 150,000 distinct CDR3 sequences; the top ten clones make up around 0.28% of it. Overall study results and limits: TRB CDR3s of CXCR3-positive naive cells were more hydrophobic than those of CXCR3-negative naive cells.

This receptor was taken from a human donor in good health. Some clones in this sample may be carry-over from other donors' samples. V gene TRBV29-1 combines with J gene TRBJ2-7; with no DNA, the TCRdb D assignment of TRBD1 cannot be verified. Sequencing was carried out using naive CXCR3+ CD8+ T cells from blood. Described subset: CD45RO-CCR7+CD27+CD95- naive CD8+ T cells expressing CXCR3 (TNR3+). CDR3 sequence reads: CSVEDSRGDYEQYF.